Each of the 30 T cell receptor beta chains below was sequenced from the same sample in a study of shared clonotypes between healthy human individuals. Using immunoSEQ multiplex PCR, the repertoire was profiled, and TCRdb retains in-frame clones only, with some absent. Of approximately 1.5 million clones in the sample, approximately 98.5% are singletons; the top ten hold 0.3% to 0.45%. The specimen sequenced was naive CD4+ T cells sorted from blood. As to subset: CD45RA+ positively selected. Receptor source: a man aged 30 to 39 in good health.

The rearrangement uses TRBV5-5 and TRBJ2-2, with unresolved D. There are 16 residues in the CDR3. V gave up 5 bases and J gave up 0 bases, with 14 bases separating them. Germline CDR1 is SGHKS and CDR2 is YYEKEE (reference sequence). The CDR3 loop is CASRNQRKSNTGELFF. CDR3 in DNA: TGTGCCAGCAGAAACCAGCGAAAATCGAACACCGGGGAGCTGTTTTTT.

This chain joins TRBV14 and TRBJ1-5; D is unresolved. The V gene's germline CDR1 is SGHDN and CDR2 FVKESK. The CDR3 has 14 amino acids. Trimming took off 1 base at V and 5 bases at J, with 9 bases between the two ends. CDR3 nucleotide sequence: TGTGCCAGCAGCCAAGGCGGGTATGATCAGCCCCAGCATTTT. Its translation: CASSQGGYDQPQHF.

V and J are TRBV6-1 and TRBJ2-7; weak D call: TRBD1 (6 bases). The CDR3 has 12 residues. V was clipped by 5 bases and J by 5 bases, with 10 bases between them. Germline V gene data show CDR1 as MNHNS and CDR2 as SASEGT. The CDR3 loop is CASSTGSHEQYF. CDR3 DNA: TGTGCCAGCAGTACAGGGAGCCACGAGCAGTACTTC.

In regard to this clone: Within the sample, other DNA sequences also encode this same CDR3. This chain links TRBV5-1 with TRBJ1-1; D gene ambiguous. The germline V gene encodes CDR1 SGHRS and CDR2 YFSETQ. Trimming left V 0 bases short and J 0 bases short, with 3 bases between. The CDR3 sequence is 13 residues long. The chain's CDR3 is CASSLDMNTEAFF. The DNA for the CDR3 is TGCGCCAGCAGCTTGGACATGAACACTGAAGCTTTCTTT.

The CDR3 region is CASSPDGPNTGELFF. CDR3 coding DNA: TGTGCCAGCTCACCAGATGGACCTAACACCGGGGAGCTGTTTTTT. The V gene is TRBV18, the J gene TRBJ2-2, with D uncertain. The CDR3 spans 15 residues. Trimming shortened V by 2 bases and J by 2 bases, and 9 bases separated the two germline ends. The germline gives CDR1 KGHSH, CDR2 LQKENI.

The genes are TRBV5-4 and TRBJ2-3, with TRBD1 matching over 7 bases. The CDR3 is made up of 16 amino acids. Germline CDR1 SGHNT, CDR2 YYREEE (reference sequence). After removal of 4 bases from V and 4 bases from J, the junction contained 12 bases not matched to a gene. The DNA of the CDR3 is TGTGCCAGCAGCGGGGGACAGACAATGTTCGCAGATACGCAGTATTTT. Translating it yields CASSGGQTMFADTQYF.

Comment on this clone: The sample has other DNA sequences that encode this CDR3 too. This CDR3 reads CASSSQGGETQYF. The CDR3 region has the DNA TGTGCCAGCAGCTCCCAAGGGGGTGAGACCCAGTACTTC. V gene TRBV7-3 combines with J gene TRBJ2-5, with a possible D match to TRBD1 (6 bases). In germline, CDR1 is SGHTA, CDR2 FQGTGA. The CDR3 consists of 13 residues. The germline V and J ends were trimmed by 4 bases and 5 bases, with 11 bases remaining between them.

The rearrangement uses TRBV6-6 and TRBJ2-2; no clear D gene. This CDR3 has 15 residues. Per the germline V gene, CDR1 is MNHNY and CDR2 is SVGAGI (reference sequence). V was clipped by 0 bases and J by 6 bases, with 11 bases between them. CDR3 region: CASSYSVHGAGELFF. DNA of the CDR3: TGTGCCAGCAGTTACTCGGTTCATGGTGCCGGGGAGCTGTTTTTT.

This clone was recorded only once. V is TRBV5-6 and J is TRBJ2-3; perhaps TRBD2 as D (6 bases). CDR1 and CDR2 (germline): SGHDT, YYEEEE. Trimming removed 4 bases from V and 0 bases from J, with 15 bases in between. The length of the CDR3 is 16 residues. CDR3 residues: CASSPRSGTSTDTQYF. In DNA form, the CDR3 reads TGTGCCAGCAGCCCGAGATCGGGGACTAGCACAGATACGCAGTATTTT.

This chain links TRBV5-1 with TRBJ2-5; 10 nucleotides agree with TRBD2. The CDR3 length is 15 residues. The V gene end was trimmed by 4 bases and the J gene end by 3 bases; junction bases not matched to a gene: 6. Germline V CDR1 and CDR2: SGHRS, YFSETQ. CDR3 in amino acids: CASSLGTSVKETQYF. DNA for the CDR3: TGCGCCAGCAGCCTCGGGACTAGCGTCAAAGAGACCCAGTACTTC.

The rearrangement links TRBV29-1 to TRBJ1-2; D might be TRBD1 (6 bases). This CDR3 region has 12 residues. The ends were cut back, 3 bases at V and 8 bases at J, with 13 bases in the middle. Germline V gene lookup returns CDR1 SQVTM and CDR2 ANQGSEA. This chain's CDR3 is CSVDLQGPGYTF. The DNA for the CDR3 is TGCAGCGTTGACCTGCAGGGGCCCGGCTACACCTTC.

This chain uses TRBV27 with TRBJ1-3; TRBD1 might be the D (6 bases). The CDR3 has 13 amino acids. Germline assignment: CDR1 MNHEY and CDR2 SMNVEV (reference sequence). Trimming shortened V by 11 bases and J by 4 bases, and 15 bases separated the two germline ends. The CDR3 region is CASSGGSGNTIYF. The CDR3 DNA is TGTGCCTCGAGTGGGGGCTCCGGAAACACCATATATTTT.

The chain has TRBV5-1 and TRBJ2-1, with D perhaps matching TRBD1 (6 bases). The germline CDR1 and CDR2 sequences are SGHRS and YFSETQ. V was trimmed by 0 bases and J by 7 bases, leaving 20 bases between them. The CDR3 loop spans 17 amino acids. The CDR3 region is CASSLARLAGDVNEQFF. CDR3 DNA: TGCGCCAGCAGCTTGGCCCGATTGGCAGGGGATGTAAATGAGCAGTTCTTC.

This chain joins TRBV27 and TRBJ1-2; maybe TRBD1 (5 bases). CDR3 length: 14 amino acids. Germline CDR1 MNHEY, CDR2 SMNVEV (reference sequence). V lost 4 bases and J lost 6, with 15 bases in between. The CDR3 protein is CASSYRGRADGYTF. The CDR3 DNA reads as TGTGCCAGCAGTTACCGCGGCAGGGCCGATGGCTACACCTTC.

This clone has a single count. This chain joins TRBV11-2 and TRBJ2-5, with TRBD2 matching 7 bases. Looked up from germline, CDR1 is SGHAT and CDR2 is FQNNGV. V lost 2 bases, J lost 5 bases, and 8 bases stayed unmatched. This CDR3 spans 15 amino acids. The CDR3 protein is CASSLRLAERETQYF. CDR3 DNA sequence: TGTGCCAGCAGCTTAAGACTAGCAGAGAGGGAGACCCAGTACTTC.

The rearrangement joins TRBV7-2 to TRBJ2-7; possible D gene TRBD2, 7 bases. This CDR3 region has 15 residues. V shed 5 bases and J shed 3 bases, with 17 bases lying between them. Germline V gene sequence: CDR1 SGHTA, CDR2 FQGNSA. As DNA, the CDR3 is TGTGCCAGCAGCGGACCGGCGGGGGCTCACTACGAGCAGTACTTC. As protein: CASSGPAGAHYEQYF.

This chain links TRBV29-1 with TRBJ2-3; D possibly uses TRBD1 or TRBD2 (6 bases each). Germline V gene lookup returns CDR1 SQVTM and CDR2 ANQGSEA. There are 12 residues in the CDR3. CDR3 coding DNA: TGCACCTCTGAAGGGGGGTCAGATACGCAGTATTTT. Translation gives CTSEGGSDTQYF.

This sequence joins TRBV9 and TRBJ2-3; TRBD2 matches at 9 bases. CDR1 is SGDLS and CDR2 is YYNGEE in the germline V gene. Trimming cost V 0 bases and J 4 bases; bases outside gene matches: 6. CDR3 length: 16 residues. In nucleotides, the CDR3 is TGTGCCAGCAGCGTAGTGGCGGGAGGGCCAGCAGATACGCAGTATTTT. The encoded protein is CASSVVAGGPADTQYF.

V and J are TRBV5-4 and TRBJ2-7; 8 bases agree with TRBD1. There are 15 residues in the CDR3. Germline-derived CDR1 and CDR2 are SGHNT and YYREEE (reference sequence). V was pared by 4 bases and J by 5 bases, with 11 bases of the junction left unmatched. The CDR3 loop reads CASSTNQGADNEQYF. CDR3 nucleotide sequence: TGTGCCAGCAGCACGAATCAGGGGGCCGACAACGAGCAGTACTTC. Full variable domain (missing parts from reference TRBV5-4 and TRBJ2-7): ETGVTQSPTHLIKTRGQQVTLRCSSQSGHNTVSWYQQALGQGPQFIFQYYREEENGRGNFPPRFSGLQFPNYSSELNVNALELDDSALYLCASSTNQGADNEQYFGPGTRLTVT.

In the case of this clone: Other DNA sequences of this sample code for an identical CDR3. The J gene is TRBJ1-3, the V gene TRBV6-5; tentative D call: TRBD1 (6 bases). The CDR3 length is 15 residues. V was trimmed by 2 bases and J by 0 bases, leaving 8 bases between them. The V gene's germline CDR1 is MNHEY and CDR2 SVGAGI. The CDR3 spells CASSYGGLSGNTIYF. CDR3 nucleotides: TGTGCCAGCAGTTACGGGGGCCTCTCTGGAAACACCATATATTTT.

The chain is built from TRBV10-3 and TRBJ2-7; 8 nucleotides align to TRBD2. From germline, CDR1 is ENHRY and CDR2 SYGVKD. CDR3 length equals 16 residues. Unmatched junction bases numbered 11, after V lost 4 bases and J lost 3 bases. CDR3 protein: CAISVGPGGGLYEQYF. In DNA form, the CDR3 reads TGTGCCATCAGTGTTGGACCGGGAGGGGGTCTCTACGAGCAGTACTTC.

DNA for the CDR3: TGCGCCAGCAGCACTCTCACCCTAGCGGGAGTTCGAGATACGCAGTATTTT. The encoded protein is CASSTLTLAGVRDTQYF. This sequence joins TRBV5-1 and TRBJ2-3, with 10 positions matching TRBD2. J gave up 5 bases and V 4 bases, and 13 bases lay outside the gene matches. Per the germline V gene, CDR1 is SGHRS and CDR2 is YFSETQ. The CDR3 is made up of 17 amino acids.

This chain uses TRBV9 with TRBJ2-3; no definite D call. Germline CDR1 is SGDLS and CDR2 is YYNGEE. The CDR3 spans 13 residues. Trimming removed 3 bases from V and 5 bases from J, with 10 bases in between. The CDR3 bases are TGTGCCAGCAGCGCGGGTTCCAAAGATACGCAGTATTTT. Amino acids: CASSAGSKDTQYF.

The J gene is TRBJ2-5, the V gene TRBV4-1; no clear D gene. The germline gives CDR1 MGHRA, CDR2 YSYEKL. V shed 4 bases and J shed 0 bases, with 12 bases lying between them. The CDR3 spans 15 residues. CDR3: CASSRLATDQETQYF. CDR3 DNA: TGCGCCAGCAGCCGACTGGCTACAGACCAAGAGACCCAGTACTTC.

The chain recombines TRBV18 with TRBJ2-7, with 9 bases that match TRBD1. This CDR3 comprises 16 residues. Unmatched junction bases numbered 11, after V lost 6 bases and J lost 2 bases. Germline V gene lookup returns CDR1 KGHSH and CDR2 LQKENI. CDR3 region: CASSPLLGQGTYEQYF. The CDR3 nucleotides read TGTGCCAGCTCCCCTTTGTTGGGACAGGGAACCTACGAGCAGTACTTC.

The chain links TRBV2 to TRBJ2-5; D ambiguous. V was pared by 3 bases and J by 4 bases, with 9 bases between. Germline CDR1 and CDR2: SNHLY and FYNNEI. CDR3 size: 13 residues. The chain's CDR3 is CASSDPGGETQYF. In nucleotides, the CDR3 is TGTGCCAGCAGTGACCCTGGCGGAGAGACCCAGTACTTC.

The J gene is TRBJ2-1, the V gene TRBV5-1, with D possibly called TRBD1 or TRBD2 (5 bases each). CDR3 length: 17 residues. Looked up from germline, CDR1 is SGHRS and CDR2 is YFSETQ. Between the trimmed V and J ends, which lost 0 bases and 5 bases, there was a span of 18 bases. The CDR3 loop is CASSLVVPGPINNEQFF. The CDR3 bases are TGCGCCAGCAGCTTGGTCGTTCCGGGACCGATTAACAATGAGCAGTTCTTC.

The rearrangement uses TRBV7-2 and TRBJ2-3; TRBD2 matches at 10 bases. CDR3 length equals 19 residues. The ends lost 5 bases at V and 0 bases at J; junction bases unmatched: 14. The germline gives CDR1 SGHTA, CDR2 FQGNSA. The CDR3 region has the DNA TGTGCCAGCAGCCCCCGCGGGTGGCTAGCGGGAGTGAGCACAGATACGCAGTATTTT. It specifies CASSPRGWLAGVSTDTQYF.

The rearrangement links TRBV29-1 to TRBJ2-1, with 7 bases fitting TRBD2. The CDR3 has 16 residues. Germline CDR1 and CDR2: SQVTM and ANQGSEA. V lost 3 bases to trimming and J lost 1 base; unmatched junction nucleotides: 9. CDR3 in DNA: TGCAGCGTTGACGATGTACTAGCGTTTTCCTACAATGAGCAGTTCTTC. Translation gives CSVDDVLAFSYNEQFF.

The gene calls are TRBV7-9 and TRBJ2-3, with D possibly TRBD2 on 5 matching bases. The CDR3 is made up of 14 amino acids. Germline CDR1 reads SEHNR; CDR2 reads FQNEAQ (reference sequence). Between the trimmed V and J ends, which lost 5 bases and 4 bases, there was a span of 13 bases. The CDR3 DNA sequence: TGTGCCAGCAGCCCACTTGGGCGGGCAGATACGCAGTATTTT. Protein sequence: CASSPLGRADTQYF.